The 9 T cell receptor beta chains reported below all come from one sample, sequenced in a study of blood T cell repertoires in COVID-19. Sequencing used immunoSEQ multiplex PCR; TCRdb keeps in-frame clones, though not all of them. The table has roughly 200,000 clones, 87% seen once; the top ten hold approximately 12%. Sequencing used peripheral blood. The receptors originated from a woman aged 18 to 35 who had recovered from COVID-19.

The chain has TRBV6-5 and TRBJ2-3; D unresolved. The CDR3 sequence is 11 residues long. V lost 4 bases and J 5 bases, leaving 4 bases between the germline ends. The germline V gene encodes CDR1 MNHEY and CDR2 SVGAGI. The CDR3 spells CASSSLDTQYF. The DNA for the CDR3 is TGTGCCAGCAGTTCTTTAGATACGCAGTATTTT.

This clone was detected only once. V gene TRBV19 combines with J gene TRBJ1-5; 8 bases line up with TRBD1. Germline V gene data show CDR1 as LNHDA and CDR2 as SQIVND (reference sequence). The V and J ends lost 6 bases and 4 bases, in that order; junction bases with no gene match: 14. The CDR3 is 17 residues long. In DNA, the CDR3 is TGTGCCAGTAGGGAGACTAGAGGGGGACAGGAAAATCAGCCCCAGCATTTT. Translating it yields CASRETRGGQENQPQHF.

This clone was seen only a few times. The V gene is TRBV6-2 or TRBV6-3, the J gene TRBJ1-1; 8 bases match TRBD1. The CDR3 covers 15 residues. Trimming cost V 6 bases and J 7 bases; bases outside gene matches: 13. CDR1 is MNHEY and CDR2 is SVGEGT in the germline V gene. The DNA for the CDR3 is TGTGCCAGCAGCTGGGGGACAGGTCTCCCTTTTGAAGCTTTCTTT. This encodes CASSWGTGLPFEAFF.

CDR3 region: CASSSGTGGSYEQYF. In DNA form, the CDR3 reads TGCGCCAGCAGCTCGGGGACAGGGGGATCCTACGAGCAGTACTTC. The V and J genes are TRBV5-1 and TRBJ2-7; TRBD1 aligns across 11 bases. Germline V CDR1 and CDR2: SGHRS, YFSETQ. Trimming took 3 bases from V and 1 from J; bases not matched to a gene: 3. CDR3 length: 15 residues.

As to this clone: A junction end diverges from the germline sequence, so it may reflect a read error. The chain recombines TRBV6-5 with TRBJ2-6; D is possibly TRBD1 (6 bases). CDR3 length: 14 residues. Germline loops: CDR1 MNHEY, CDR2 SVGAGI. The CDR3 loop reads CASRMGAGTNVLTF. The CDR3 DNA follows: TGTGCCAGCAGAATGGGGGCTGGGACCAACGTCCTGACTTTC.

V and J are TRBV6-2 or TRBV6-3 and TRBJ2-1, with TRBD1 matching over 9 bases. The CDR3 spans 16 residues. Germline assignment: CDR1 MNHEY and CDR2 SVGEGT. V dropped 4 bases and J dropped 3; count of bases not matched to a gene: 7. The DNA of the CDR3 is TGTGCCAGCAGTTCTCCAGACAGGGGGGGCTACAATGAGCAGTTCTTC. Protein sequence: CASSSPDRGGYNEQFF.

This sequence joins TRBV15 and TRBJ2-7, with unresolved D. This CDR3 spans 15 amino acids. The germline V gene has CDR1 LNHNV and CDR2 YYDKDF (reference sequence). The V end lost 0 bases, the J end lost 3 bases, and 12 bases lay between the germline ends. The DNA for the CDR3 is TGTGCCACCAGCAGAGAGCCCCGCCAGGACTACGAGCAGTACTTC. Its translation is CATSREPRQDYEQYF.

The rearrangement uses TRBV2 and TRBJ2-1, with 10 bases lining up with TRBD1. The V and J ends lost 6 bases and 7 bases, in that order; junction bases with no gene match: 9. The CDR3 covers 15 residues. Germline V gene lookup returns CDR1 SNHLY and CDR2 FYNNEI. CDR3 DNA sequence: TGTGCCAGCAGGACCGGGACAGGGGTGTTTAATGAGCAGTTCTTC. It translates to CASRTGTGVFNEQFF.

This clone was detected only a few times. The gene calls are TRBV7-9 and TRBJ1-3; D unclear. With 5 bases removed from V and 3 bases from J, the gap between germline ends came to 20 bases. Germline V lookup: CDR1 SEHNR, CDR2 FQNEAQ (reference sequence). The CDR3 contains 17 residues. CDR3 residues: CASSRERASLVGNTIYF. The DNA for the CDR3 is TGTGCCAGCAGCCGCGAGAGAGCGTCTTTAGTTGGAAACACCATATATTTT.